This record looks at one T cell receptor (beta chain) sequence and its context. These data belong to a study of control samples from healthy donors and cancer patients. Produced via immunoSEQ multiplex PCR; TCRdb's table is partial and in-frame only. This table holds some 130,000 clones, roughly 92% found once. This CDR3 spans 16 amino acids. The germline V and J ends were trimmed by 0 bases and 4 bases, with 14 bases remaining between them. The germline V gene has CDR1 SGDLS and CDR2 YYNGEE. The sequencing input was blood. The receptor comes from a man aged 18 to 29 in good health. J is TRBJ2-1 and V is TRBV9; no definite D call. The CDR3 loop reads CASSVVDGALYNEQFF. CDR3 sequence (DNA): TGTGCCAGCAGCGTAGTTGACGGTGCCCTTTACAATGAGCAGTTCTTC.